These 3 T cell receptor beta chains originate from one sample sequenced in a study of blood T cells in healthy people across ages. PCR was performed a second time for about 6 to 11 cycles using a sample-barcoded 5' primer and a J-beta primer mix. TCRdb re-analysed the 5' RACE reads in MiXCR, keeping a single row per CDR3 protein. Of over 1,500,000 distinct CDR3 sequences in the sample, about two fifths were seen once. The material sequenced was blood. These receptors all come from a human donor in good health.

Here the CDR3 reads CASSLLPAGGYTF. The CDR3 coding sequence is TGTGCCAGCAGTTTACTGCCTGCTGGAGGGTACACCTTC. This chain uses TRBV28 with TRBJ1-2; no reliable D call. This CDR3 region has 13 residues. The V end lost 2 bases, the J end lost 11 bases, and 15 bases lay between the germline ends. Germline CDR1 MDHEN, CDR2 SYDVKM.

This clonotype was found a few times. The chain has TRBV27 and TRBJ1-2; tentatively, D is TRBD1 (6 bases). This CDR3 spans 14 amino acids. Between the trimmed V and J ends, which lost 5 bases and 3 bases, there was a span of 13 bases. Germline CDR1 and CDR2: MNHEY and SMNVEV (reference sequence). CDR3: CASSPTGTHYGYTF. The CDR3 DNA reads TGTGCCAGCAGTCCGACAGGAACACACTATGGCTACACCTTC.

This clonotype was counted only a few times. V gene TRBV5-4 combines with J gene TRBJ2-2, with TRBD2 matching 8 bases. The CDR3 sequence is 15 residues long. Germline trimming cut 4 bases from V and 6 bases from J; bases unmatched to any gene: 8. The V gene's germline CDR1 is SGHNT and CDR2 YYREEE (reference sequence). CDR3 loop: CASSKGTSGPGELFF. The CDR3 nucleotides read TGTGCCAGCAGCAAAGGGACTAGTGGGCCCGGGGAGCTGTTTTTT. The complete variable domain, with remaining parts taken from reference TRBV5-4 and TRBJ2-2, reads ETGVTQSPTHLIKTRGQQVTLRCSSQSGHNTVSWYQQALGQGPQFIFQYYREEENGRGNFPPRFSGLQFPNYSSELNVNALELDDSALYLCASSKGTSGPGELFFGEGSRLTVL.